These 25 T cell receptor beta chains share one sample of origin, sequenced in a study of CD8 T cells in ankylosing spondylitis. General study findings and limits: Within ankylosing spondylitis blood, a TCR beta motif made up of roughly eight highly homologous variants appeared to be characteristic.

No antigen has been identified for these receptors. MiXCR was run by TCRdb on the 5' RACE reads, yielding one entry per CDR3 protein. The sample includes 220,000 or so distinct CDR3 sequences, about a sixth seen only once; the top ten take 42%. Sequencing was performed on blood, either unsorted or a sorted T cell fraction (not recorded which). The receptors derive from a male donor with ankylosing spondylitis.

The rearrangement uses TRBV19 and TRBJ2-7; 7 bases line up with TRBD1. V lost 4 bases, J lost 5 bases, and 8 bases stayed unmatched. From germline, CDR1 is LNHDA and CDR2 SQIVND (reference sequence). The CDR3 loop spans 14 amino acids. The CDR3 loop is CASSTITGANEQYF. The CDR3 DNA follows: TGTGCCAGTAGTACCATCACAGGGGCTAACGAGCAGTACTTC.

This sequence joins TRBV12-3 or TRBV12-4 and TRBJ2-7, with 7 bases aligning to TRBD1. V lost 8 bases, J lost 0 bases, and 7 bases stayed unmatched. The CDR3 totals 14 residues. The CDR3 DNA sequence: TGTGCCAGCGGAAGGGGGCGGAACTCCTACGAGCAGTACTTC. This codes for CASGRGRNSYEQYF.

J is TRBJ2-3 and V is TRBV11-3; D gene unclear. There are 13 residues in the CDR3. The V gene's germline CDR1 is SGHNT and CDR2 YENEEA. The V end lost 5 bases, the J end lost 6 bases, and 12 bases lay between the germline ends. This CDR3 is CASSVSLEDTQYF. CDR3 DNA sequence: TGTGCCAGCAGCGTGAGTTTGGAGGATACGCAGTATTTT.

This clonotype came up a few times. The chain uses TRBV7-2 and TRBJ2-3, with D unclear. Trimming took off 1 base at V and 4 bases at J, with 15 bases between the two ends. This CDR3 is built from 16 residues. Looked up from germline, CDR1 is SGHTA and CDR2 is FQGNSA. The CDR3 DNA reads as TGTGCCAGCAGCTTAGTGGTCGATCCCGTGCCAGATACGCAGTATTTT. This encodes CASSLVVDPVPDTQYF.

The V call is TRBV6-1, the J call TRBJ1-1; D remains unclear. Germline CDR1 is MNHNS and CDR2 is SASEGT. Trimming removed 4 bases from V and 7 bases from J, with 7 bases in between. The CDR3 spans 11 residues. The CDR3 reads CASSAHNEAFF. As DNA, the CDR3 is TGTGCCAGCAGTGCCCATAATGAAGCTTTCTTT.

The rearrangement uses TRBV5-6 and TRBJ2-3; 14 positions agree with TRBD2. J gave up 2 bases and V 0 bases, and 8 bases lay outside the gene matches. CDR3 size: 19 residues. CDR1 is SGHDT and CDR2 is YYEEEE in the germline V gene. CDR3 region: CASSLGLAGGPGFTDTQYF. The CDR3, as DNA: TGTGCCAGCAGCTTGGGACTAGCGGGAGGGCCGGGTTTCACAGATACGCAGTATTTT.

This chain uses TRBV4-1 with TRBJ1-1; D is ambiguous. Trimming stripped 5 bases from V and 6 bases from J, with 16 bases between. Germline-derived CDR1 and CDR2 are MGHRA and YSYEKL. This CDR3 spans 14 amino acids. The CDR3 protein is CASSSRRGGAEAFF. The CDR3, as DNA: TGCGCCAGCAGCTCCCGGAGAGGTGGCGCTGAAGCTTTCTTT.

The genes are TRBV27 and TRBJ2-3; possibly TRBD2 for D (7 bases). V was cut by 3 bases and J by 4 bases, with 11 bases left in between. The germline gives CDR1 MNHEY, CDR2 SMNVEV (reference sequence). The CDR3 has 14 residues. The CDR3 reads CASSLGGAADTQYF. The CDR3 DNA sequence: TGTGCCAGCAGTTTGGGGGGGGCGGCAGATACGCAGTATTTT.

This clonotype was observed at least ten times. The chain joins TRBV11-2 to TRBJ1-6; no clear D gene. CDR3 length: 15 amino acids. V lost 1 base, J lost 8 bases, and 12 bases lay in between. Germline assignment: CDR1 SGHAT and CDR2 FQNNGV. Here the CDR3 reads CASSLVGDWDSPLHF. CDR3 bases: TGTGCCAGCAGCTTAGTCGGGGATTGGGATTCACCCCTCCACTTT.

This clonotype came up a few times. The chain recombines TRBV29-1 with TRBJ2-7, with D possibly being TRBD2 (6 bases). Germline V gene sequence: CDR1 SQVTM, CDR2 ANQGSEA. The V end was cut by 4 bases, the J end by 1 base, with 8 bases between. The CDR3 has 12 residues. CDR3 in DNA: TGCAGCGTTGGGAGGGTTTCCTACGAGCAGTACTTC. Protein: CSVGRVSYEQYF.

This clonotype was seen a few times. The chain couples TRBV2 to TRBJ1-4; 9 bases are a match to TRBD1. Germline values: CDR1 SNHLY, CDR2 FYNNEI. Unmatched junction bases numbered 5, after V lost 5 bases and J lost 7 bases. CDR3 length: 14 amino acids. The CDR3 reads CASSSDRGVEKLFF. CDR3 DNA: TGTGCCAGCAGTTCCGACAGGGGGGTTGAAAAACTGTTTTTT.

There are a few counts of this clonotype. The chain combines TRBV12-5 with TRBJ1-2; 8 bases agree with TRBD1. This CDR3 has 13 residues. The junction had 5 bases not matched to a gene; V was cut back by 3 bases and J by 8 bases. Per the germline V gene, CDR1 is LGHNT and CDR2 is FRNRAP. CDR3 coding DNA: TGTGCTAGTGGTTTCTGGACAGGGAGAGGCTACACCTTC. As protein: CASGFWTGRGYTF.

The sample holds a few counts of this clonotype. The genes are TRBV4-1 and TRBJ2-5; 12 nucleotides align to TRBD2. The CDR3 loop spans 16 amino acids. The J segment lost 1 base and the V segment lost 1 base, leaving 1 base of the junction unmatched. Germline V CDR1 and CDR2: MGHRA, YSYEKL. CDR3 sequence (DNA): TGCGCCAGCAGCCAAGTACTAGCGGGAGGCCAAGAGACCCAGTACTTC. Its protein product is CASSQVLAGGQETQYF.

The chain has TRBV7-2 and TRBJ2-1, with D perhaps TRBD2 (5 bases). V was cut by 5 bases and J by 8 bases, with 25 bases left in between. CDR3 size: 17 residues. Germline CDR1 and CDR2: SGHTA and FQGNSA. The CDR3 DNA is TGTGCCAGCAGCCCTGGGCAACTAGACCATCTTCTACATGAGCAGTTCTTC. Protein: CASSPGQLDHLLHEQFF.

This clonotype has a count of ten or more. The rearrangement links TRBV12-3 or TRBV12-4 to TRBJ2-2, with 12 nucleotides matching TRBD2. The CDR3 totals 16 residues. V lost 6 bases and J lost 6; bases outside the gene matches: 8. The CDR3 DNA sequence: TGTGCCAGCAGCAGCCGGACTAGCGGGAAGGCCGGGGAGCTGTTTTTT. This gives the protein CASSSRTSGKAGELFF.

The chain joins TRBV12-3 or TRBV12-4 to TRBJ2-7; D may be TRBD1 (6 bases). V was clipped by 2 bases and J by 6 bases, with 11 bases between them. The CDR3 contains 13 residues. The CDR3 loop is CASSLTDSGEQYF. The DNA of the CDR3 is TGTGCCAGCAGTTTAACGGACAGTGGCGAGCAGTACTTC.

This clonotype was observed a handful of times. J is TRBJ2-5 and V is TRBV7-9; 7 bases are a match to TRBD1. Per the germline V gene, CDR1 is SEHNR and CDR2 is FQNEAQ (reference sequence). This CDR3 spans 13 amino acids. With V trimmed by 4 bases and J by 3 bases, 2 bases remained unmatched. The CDR3: CASSYGTEETQYF. DNA of the CDR3: TGTGCCAGCAGCTATGGGACAGAAGAGACCCAGTACTTC.

The CDR3 reads CSARDVSGSSYNEQFF. The CDR3 nucleotides are TGCAGTGCTAGAGATGTTAGCGGTAGCTCCTACAATGAGCAGTTCTTC. The V and J genes are TRBV20-1 and TRBJ2-1, with D possibly being TRBD2 (6 bases). Trimming left V 0 bases short and J 0 bases short, with 12 bases between. Germline loops: CDR1 DFQATT, CDR2 SNEGSKA (reference sequence). This CDR3 has 16 residues.

This clonotype was seen more than once but under ten times. This chain connects TRBV7-9 to TRBJ2-1, with a possible D match to TRBD1 (6 bases). The germline V gene has CDR1 SEHNR and CDR2 FQNEAQ (reference sequence). V lost 3 bases, J lost 7 bases, and 10 bases lay in between. The CDR3 extends over 13 amino acids. The CDR3 protein is CASSFPQGNEQFF. CDR3 nucleotides: TGTGCCAGCAGCTTCCCACAGGGTAATGAGCAGTTCTTC.

This clonotype was picked up a small number of times. The chain employs TRBV20-1 and TRBJ2-3, with a possible D match to TRBD2 (5 bases). V was pared by 3 bases and J by 7 bases, with 8 bases between. Germline V gene lookup returns CDR1 DFQATT and CDR2 SNEGSKA (reference sequence). CDR3 size: 11 residues. This CDR3 is CSASDYYTQYF. As DNA, the CDR3 is TGCAGTGCTAGCGACTATTATACGCAGTATTTT.

This clonotype is labeled as medium-sized. The V gene is TRBV7-9, the J gene TRBJ2-3, with TRBD2 matching over 7 bases. The germline V gene has CDR1 SEHNR and CDR2 FQNEAQ (reference sequence). With 4 bases clipped from V and 4 bases from J, the junction kept 11 bases outside the gene matches. The CDR3 loop spans 16 amino acids. CDR3 amino acids: CASSWRGAGIADTQYF. CDR3 in DNA: TGTGCCAGCAGCTGGAGGGGAGCGGGGATAGCAGATACGCAGTATTTT. Filled out from reference TRBV7-9 and TRBJ2-3, the complete variable domain reads DTGVSQNPRHKITKRGQNVTFRCDPISEHNRLYWYRQTLGQGPEFLTYFQNEAQLEKSRLLSDRFSAERPKGSFSTLEIQRTEQGDSAMYLCASSWRGAGIADTQYFGPGTRLTVL.

This chain connects TRBV6-5 to TRBJ2-1, with 9 bases that match TRBD1. From germline, CDR1 is MNHEY and CDR2 SVGAGI. The CDR3 is 16 amino acids. Losses at the gene ends were 2 bases for V and 9 bases for J; bases not matched to a gene: 11. The CDR3 sequence is CASSYPQGALRVEQFF. The CDR3 nucleotides read TGTGCCAGCAGTTACCCACAGGGGGCCCTACGAGTTGAGCAGTTCTTC.

This clonotype came up a few times. The chain couples TRBV5-1 to TRBJ1-2; possibly TRBD1 for D (5 bases). This CDR3 has 16 amino acids. Germline V CDR1 and CDR2: SGHRS, YFSETQ. V lost 0 bases, J lost 12 bases, and 24 bases lay in between. Here the CDR3 reads CASSLGPGDSWIINTF. CDR3 coding DNA: TGCGCCAGCAGCTTGGGGCCCGGAGACAGTTGGATTATCAACACCTTC.

J is TRBJ1-6 and V is TRBV11-2; D is perhaps TRBD1 (6 bases). Germline CDR1 and CDR2: SGHAT and FQNNGV. CDR3 length: 13 residues. The V end lost 5 bases, the J end lost 10 bases, and 12 bases lay between the germline ends. The DNA of the CDR3 is TGTGCCAGCAGCCACAGGGCGCTCTCACCCCTCCACTTT. Translation gives CASSHRALSPLHF.

In its sample, this clonotype was seen a few times. The chain recombines TRBV6-1 with TRBJ2-7; maybe TRBD1 (5 bases). The CDR3 contains 14 residues. Trimming took 8 bases from V and 2 from J, leaving 16 bases between them. The V gene's germline CDR1 is MNHNS and CDR2 SASEGT. CDR3 sequence reads: CASGQNLEPYEQYF. The DNA of the CDR3 is TGTGCCAGCGGACAAAATTTGGAGCCCTACGAGCAGTACTTC.